The source of this T cell receptor (beta chain) is a study of shared clonotypes between healthy human individuals. Deep-level running was used for the assay. Authors' analysis steps: Filtering of immunoSEQ junctional sequences could not match full-length read filtering. TCRdb keeps only in-frame clones here, not all; method: immunoSEQ multiplex PCR. The DNA was the basis for D and trimming; V, J and clone size are from that table. This table holds approximately 500,000 clones, approximately 82% found once. The CDR3 length is 14 residues. The germline CDR1 and CDR2 sequences are WNHNN and SYGVQD (reference sequence). Trimming removed 4 bases from V and 3 bases from J, with 12 bases in between. All donors were Caucasian adults living in Nashville, Tennessee.

This rearrangement joins TRBV10-1 to TRBJ1-1; D ambiguous. What was sequenced was PBMCs. The TCR was taken from a woman between 35 and 50 years old in good health. Some clones in this sample may be carry-over from other donors' samples. CDR3 nucleotide sequence: TGCGCCAGCAGTGCCTACCTGGGAGACACTGAAGCTTTCTTT. Protein product: CASSAYLGDTEAFF.